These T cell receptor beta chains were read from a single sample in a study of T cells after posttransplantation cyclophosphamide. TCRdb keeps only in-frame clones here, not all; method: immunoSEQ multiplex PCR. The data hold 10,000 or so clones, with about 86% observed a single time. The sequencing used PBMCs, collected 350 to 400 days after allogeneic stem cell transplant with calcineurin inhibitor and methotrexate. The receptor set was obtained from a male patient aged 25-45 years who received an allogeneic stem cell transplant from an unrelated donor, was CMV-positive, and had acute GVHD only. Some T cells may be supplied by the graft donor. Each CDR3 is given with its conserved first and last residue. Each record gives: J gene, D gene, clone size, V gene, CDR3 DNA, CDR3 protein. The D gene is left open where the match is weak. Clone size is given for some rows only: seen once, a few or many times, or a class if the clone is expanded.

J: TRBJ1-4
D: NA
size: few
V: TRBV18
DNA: TGTGCCAGCTCCCTAGGGGGAAGCGAAAAACTGTTTTTT
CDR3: CASSLGGSEKLFF

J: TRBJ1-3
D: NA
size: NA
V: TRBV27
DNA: TGTGCCAGCAGGCGGGGAATCAGCTCTGGAAACACCATATATTTT
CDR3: CASRRGISSGNTIYF

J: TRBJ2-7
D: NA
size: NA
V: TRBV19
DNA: TGTGCCAGTAGCCAGCTACTAGCAGTGAAAGACGAGCAGTACTTC
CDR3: CASSQLLAVKDEQYF

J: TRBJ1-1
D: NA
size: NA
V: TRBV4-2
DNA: TGTGCCAGCAGCCAAGATGGAGGGCTAGACACTGAAGCTTTCTTT
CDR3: CASSQDGGLDTEAFF

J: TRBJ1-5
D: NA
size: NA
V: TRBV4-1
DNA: TGCGCCAGCAGCCAAGAGGACATTAGCAATCAGCCCCAGCATTTT
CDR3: CASSQEDISNQPQHF

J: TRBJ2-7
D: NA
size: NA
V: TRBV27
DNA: TGTGCCAGCAGTTTACGTCCAGGGACCTACGAGCAGTACTTC
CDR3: CASSLRPGTYEQYF

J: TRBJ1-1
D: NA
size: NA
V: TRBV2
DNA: TGTGCCAACGGACGGGATGGGGTCACTGAAGCTTTCTTT
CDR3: CANGRDGVTEAFF

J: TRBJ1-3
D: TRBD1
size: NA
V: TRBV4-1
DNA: TGCGCCAGCAGCCAATTAACAGGGGGCTCTGGAAACACCATATATTTT
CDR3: CASSQLTGGSGNTIYF

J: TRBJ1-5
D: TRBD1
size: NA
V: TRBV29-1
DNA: TGCAGCGTAGGGACAGACAATCAGCCCCAGCATTTT
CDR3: CSVGTDNQPQHF

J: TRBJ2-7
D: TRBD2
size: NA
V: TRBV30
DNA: TGTGCCTGTAGCGGGACTTTACTTTCCTACGAGCAGTACTTC
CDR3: CACSGTLLSYEQYF

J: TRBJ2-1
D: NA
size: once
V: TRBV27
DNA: TGTGCCAGCAGTTTTGGGGCTCCCTACAATGAGCAGTTCTTC
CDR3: CASSFGAPYNEQFF

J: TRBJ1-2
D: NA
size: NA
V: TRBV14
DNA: TGTGCCAGCAGCCAACTGGAGTCCTATGGCTACACCTTC
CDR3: CASSQLESYGYTF

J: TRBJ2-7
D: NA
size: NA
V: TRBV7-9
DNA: TGTGCCAGCAGCTCCCCGACAGACAGACCCTACGAGCAGTACTTC
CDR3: CASSSPTDRPYEQYF

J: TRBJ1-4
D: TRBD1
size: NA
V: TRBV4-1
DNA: TGCGCCAGCAGCCAGTGGGGACAGAGTAATGAAAAACTGTTTTTT
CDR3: CASSQWGQSNEKLFF

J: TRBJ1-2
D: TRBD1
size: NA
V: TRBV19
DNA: TGTGCCAGTAGTATCTTCCGGGACAGATACTATGGCTACACCTTC
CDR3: CASSIFRDRYYGYTF

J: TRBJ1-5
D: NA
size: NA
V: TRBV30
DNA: TGTGCCTGGGGGGCAGGGAAGGGTCAGCCCCAGCATTTT
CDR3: CAWGAGKGQPQHF

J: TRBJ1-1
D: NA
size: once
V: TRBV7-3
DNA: TGTGCCAGCAGCTTAACGGAGAGACCTGAAGCTTTCTTT
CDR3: CASSLTERPEAFF

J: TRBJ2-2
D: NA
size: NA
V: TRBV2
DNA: TGTGCCAGCAGAGGGGTAGGAAGGGAGCTGTTTTTT
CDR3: CASRGVGRELFF

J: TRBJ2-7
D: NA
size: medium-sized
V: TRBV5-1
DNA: TGCGCCAGCAGCTTGGCAGGCTCAAGCTCCTACGAGCAGTACTTC
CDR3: CASSLAGSSSYEQYF

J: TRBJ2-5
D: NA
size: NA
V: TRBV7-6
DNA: TGTGCCAGCAGCTCTAGTGGGGGGATAACAATTCAAGAGACCCAGTACTTC
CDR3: CASSSSGGITIQETQYF

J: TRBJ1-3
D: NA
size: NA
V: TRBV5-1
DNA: TGCGCCAGCAGCTGGGGAGACAACTCTGGAAACACCATATATTTT
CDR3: CASSWGDNSGNTIYF

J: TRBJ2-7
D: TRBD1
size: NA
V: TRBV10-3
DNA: TGTGCCATCAGAGTCCCGGTCCCGGGACAGGTCTCCTACGAGCAGTACTTC
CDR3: CAIRVPVPGQVSYEQYF

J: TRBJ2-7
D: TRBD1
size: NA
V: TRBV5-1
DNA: TGCGCCAGCAGCTCGGGACAGGGTTACGAGCAGTACTTC
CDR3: CASSSGQGYEQYF

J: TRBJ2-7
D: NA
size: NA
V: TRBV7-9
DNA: TGTGCCAGCAGCTTTGGGCTGGGTCCCGAGCAGTACTTC
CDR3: CASSFGLGPEQYF

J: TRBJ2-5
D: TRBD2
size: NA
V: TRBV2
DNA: TGTGCCAGCAGTGAAAGCGGGGGTAAGGGAGAGACCCAGTACTTC
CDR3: CASSESGGKGETQYF

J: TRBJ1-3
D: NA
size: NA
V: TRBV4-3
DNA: TGCGCCAGCAGCCAAGAAACAGGTTTCTCTGGAAACACCATATATTTT
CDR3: CASSQETGFSGNTIYF

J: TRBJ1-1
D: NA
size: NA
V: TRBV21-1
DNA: TGTGCCAGCAGCCCGGCCGGGACAACCGACATACTGAACACTGAAGCTTTCTTT
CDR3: CASSPAGTTDILNTEAFF

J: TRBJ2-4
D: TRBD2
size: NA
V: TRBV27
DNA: TGTGCCAGCAGTTTAACGGGGGGGCCGGTAAACATTCAGTACTTC
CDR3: CASSLTGGPVNIQYF